One and the same sample provided the 24 T cell receptor beta chains below, sequenced in a study of blood T cells in healthy people across ages. Combining a sample-barcoded 5' primer with a J-beta primer mix, a second PCR ran for roughly 7 to 12 cycles. MiXCR, run by TCRdb on the 5' RACE reads, gives a single entry per CDR3 protein. The table includes under 950,000 distinct CDR3 sequences, about 20% detected once. The sequenced sample consisted of blood. Receptors were obtained from a man in his 70s in good health.

The chain uses TRBV6-6 and TRBJ1-2; 8 positions agree with TRBD1. Germline V gene sequence: CDR1 MNHNY, CDR2 SVGAGI (reference sequence). V lost 6 bases to trimming and J lost 8 bases; unmatched junction nucleotides: 14. This CDR3 spans 15 amino acids. The CDR3 spells CASRWGQGASGGYTF. The CDR3 bases are TGTGCCAGCAGGTGGGGGCAGGGGGCCTCAGGCGGCTACACCTTC.

This clonotype was observed a few times. The V and J genes are TRBV12-3 or TRBV12-4 and TRBJ2-2, with D possibly being TRBD2 (5 bases). V shed 2 bases and J shed 2 bases, with 9 bases lying between them. CDR3 length: 15 amino acids. The CDR3 spells CASSLMGANTGELFF. For the CDR3, the DNA is TGTGCCAGCAGTTTAATGGGAGCCAACACCGGGGAGCTGTTTTTT.

This clonotype showed up just a few times. The rearrangement uses TRBV28 and TRBJ1-6, with TRBD1 matching over 8 bases. The J segment lost 9 bases and the V segment lost 5 bases, leaving 12 bases of the junction unmatched. This CDR3 is built from 16 residues. Germline V gene lookup returns CDR1 MDHEN and CDR2 SYDVKM. The CDR3 here is CASSPSGQGAGSPLHF. The CDR3 nucleotides read TGTGCCAGCAGTCCATCGGGCCAGGGGGCCGGTTCACCCCTCCACTTT.

This clonotype was detected only a few times. The chain combines TRBV6-6 with TRBJ2-1, with D tentatively TRBD2 (5 bases). Trimming shortened V by 5 bases and J by 12 bases, and 14 bases separated the two germline ends. The CDR3 runs to 12 residues. Germline-derived CDR1 and CDR2 are MNHNY and SVGAGI (reference sequence). The CDR3 DNA is TGTGCCAGCAGTCACGAGGTGAGCGGGCAGTTCTTC. Protein: CASSHEVSGQFF.

The V and J genes are TRBV29-1 and TRBJ2-5, with 7 bases fitting TRBD2. V shed 6 bases and J 5 bases; nucleotides not matched to a gene: 15. The germline V gene has CDR1 SQVTM and CDR2 ANQGSEA. The CDR3 contains 15 residues. Here the CDR3 reads CSVKPSPAAGETQYF. The CDR3 DNA sequence: TGCAGCGTCAAACCGTCGCCAGCAGCGGGGGAGACCCAGTACTTC.

This chain joins TRBV29-1 and TRBJ1-2, with D unclear. V lost 2 bases and J lost 0, with 7 bases in between. Germline-derived CDR1 and CDR2 are SQVTM and ANQGSEA. The CDR3 contains 13 residues. The CDR3 sequence: CSVERETNYGYTF. CDR3 nucleotide sequence: TGCAGCGTTGAACGGGAGACTAACTATGGCTACACCTTC.

The chain has TRBV24-1 and TRBJ2-5; D unclear. The CDR3 contains 15 residues. Trimming pared 4 bases from V and 0 bases from J, leaving 11 bases between. CDR1 is KGHDR and CDR2 is SFDVKD in the germline V gene. The CDR3 DNA reads as TGTGCCACCAGTGACTCCGGACGTTACCAAGAGACCCAGTACTTC. This translates into CATSDSGRYQETQYF.

V is TRBV12-3 or TRBV12-4 and J is TRBJ2-3; 9 bases are shared with TRBD2. The CDR3 is 16 residues long. V lost 6 bases and J lost 3; bases outside the gene matches: 10. The CDR3 protein is CASSRGRAGGTDTQYF. CDR3 DNA: TGTGCCAGCAGCCGGGGGCGAGCGGGAGGAACAGATACGCAGTATTTT.

The CDR3 here is CASRLGQNQETQYF. The DNA for the CDR3 is TGTGCCAGCAGACTTGGACAGAACCAAGAGACCCAGTACTTC. The V call is TRBV12-3 or TRBV12-4, the J call TRBJ2-5, with D perhaps matching TRBD1 (6 bases). There are 14 residues in the CDR3. V lost 6 bases, J lost 0 bases, and 11 bases lay in between.

The rearrangement links TRBV20-1 to TRBJ2-3; D gene uncertain. The germline V and J ends were trimmed by 6 bases and 4 bases, with 11 bases remaining between them. Germline V gene data show CDR1 as DFQATT and CDR2 as SNEGSKA (reference sequence). This CDR3 contains 12 residues. The CDR3 region has the DNA TGCAGTGCCCCCCTTCGGGCAGATACGCAGTATTTT. Translated, it gives CSAPLRADTQYF.

V usage is TRBV6-6 and J usage is TRBJ2-1, with D possibly TRBD1 on 5 matching bases. Germline CDR1 is MNHNY and CDR2 is SVGAGI (reference sequence). The V end lost 5 bases, the J end lost 8 bases, and 7 bases lay between the germline ends. This CDR3 has 11 residues. This CDR3 is CASSMGHEQFF. DNA of the CDR3: TGTGCCAGCAGTATGGGGCATGAGCAGTTCTTC.

This clonotype was picked up many times. The CDR3 bases are TGTGCCAGCAGTGAAGGGACATACCCCTACGAGCAGTACTTC. Translating gives CASSEGTYPYEQYF. The rearrangement joins TRBV2 to TRBJ2-7; tentative D call: TRBD1 (5 bases). This CDR3 has 14 residues. The ends were cut back, 1 base at V and 2 bases at J, with 9 bases in the middle. The germline V gene has CDR1 SNHLY and CDR2 FYNNEI.

This chain links TRBV10-3 with TRBJ1-3; tentatively, D is TRBD1 (5 bases). Trimming removed 1 base at V and 0 bases at J, with 7 bases between. The CDR3 runs 15 residues. Germline V gene sequence: CDR1 ENHRY, CDR2 SYGVKD. In nucleotides, the CDR3 is TGTGCCATCAGTGAGTTGGGGCCCTCTGGAAACACCATATATTTT. It translates to CAISELGPSGNTIYF.

The V gene is TRBV24-1, the J gene TRBJ2-5; D is unclear. The J call may be wrong; the DNA end is better matched by TRBJ2-1. The CDR3 extends over 16 amino acids. Germline CDR1 KGHDR, CDR2 SFDVKD. The CDR3 loop reads CATSDWEQPFGNEQFF. CDR3 DNA sequence: TGTGCCACCAGTGACTGGGAACAGCCCTTCGGGAATGAGCAGTTCTTC.

V is TRBV4-1 and J is TRBJ2-5, with 10 nucleotides matching TRBD2. The last part of the DNA fits TRBJ2-1 better; the J call may be wrong. Looked up from germline, CDR1 is MGHRA and CDR2 is YSYEKL. This CDR3 region has 18 residues. The DNA for the CDR3 is TGCGCCAGCAGCCAAGTATGGCTAGCGGGAGAGCGGTACAATGAGCAGTTCTTC. This codes for CASSQVWLAGERYNEQFF.

This clonotype appeared a few times. The chain uses TRBV7-2 and TRBJ2-3, with D possibly TRBD2 on 5 matching bases. With 8 bases removed from V and 2 bases from J, the gap between germline ends came to 14 bases. Per the germline V gene, CDR1 is SGHTA and CDR2 is FQGNSA. This CDR3 contains 14 residues. The DNA of the CDR3 is TGTGCCAGCCCTTCGGGGTTAGTCACAGATACGCAGTATTTT. This gives the protein CASPSGLVTDTQYF.

The chain carries TRBV7-2 and TRBJ2-5; 7 bases fit TRBD2. The DNA end is a closer match to TRBJ2-7, so the J assignment may be wrong. CDR1 and CDR2 (germline): SGHTA, FQGNSA. The CDR3 has 14 residues. The CDR3 loop reads CASSPAGRAYEQYF. The CDR3 DNA is TGTGCCAGCAGCCCAGCGGGGCGGGCTTACGAGCAGTACTTC.

This chain links TRBV15 with TRBJ2-3; no clear D gene. Trimming cost V 0 bases and J 4 bases, with 8 bases left between them. CDR3 length: 14 residues. Germline CDR1 LNHNV, CDR2 YYDKDF (reference sequence). The CDR3 sequence is CATSRDPVADTQYF. In DNA, the CDR3 is TGTGCCACCAGCAGAGATCCGGTGGCAGATACGCAGTATTTT.

The V and J genes are TRBV9 and TRBJ1-1, with D tentatively TRBD1 (5 bases). The germline CDR1 and CDR2 sequences are SGDLS and YYNGEE. V shed 0 bases and J shed 11 bases, with 14 bases lying between them. The CDR3 contains 13 residues. The CDR3 DNA reads as TGTGCCAGCAGCGTAGTGCGGGGGGGGGTGGCTTTCTTT. It translates to CASSVVRGGVAFF.

The rearrangement joins TRBV6-5 to TRBJ1-2; 9 bases are a match to TRBD1. V gave up 6 bases and J gave up 8 bases; unmatched junction bases: 7. Germline CDR1 MNHEY, CDR2 SVGAGI. This CDR3 comprises 13 residues. CDR3 residues: CASSRTGEVGYTF. Written as DNA, the CDR3 is TGTGCCAGCAGCCGGACAGGGGAGGTGGGCTACACCTTC.

This chain uses TRBV5-1 with TRBJ2-3, with 8 bases aligning to TRBD1. Germline V gives CDR1 SGHRS, CDR2 YFSETQ. The CDR3 is 15 residues long. J was trimmed by 4 bases and V by 4 bases; bases with no gene match: 8. CDR3 sequence (DNA): TGCGCCAGCAGCCTCCGACAGGGGCCCTCAGATACGCAGTATTTT. Encoded protein: CASSLRQGPSDTQYF.

The V and J genes are TRBV7-8 and TRBJ2-7; 8 nucleotides agree with TRBD1. This CDR3 is 15 amino acids long. Trimming cost V 6 bases and J 6 bases; bases outside gene matches: 13. CDR1 and CDR2 (germline): SGHVS, FQNEAQ. The CDR3 loop is CASSLQGQGSTEQYV. DNA of the CDR3: TGTGCCAGCAGTTTACAAGGACAGGGATCTACCGAGCAGTACGTC.

CDR3 protein: CAISESEGLEETQYF. CDR3 DNA sequence: TGTGCCATCAGTGAGTCAGAGGGCCTAGAGGAGACCCAGTACTTC. This chain uses TRBV10-3 with TRBJ2-5, with D possibly being TRBD2 (5 bases). This CDR3 has 15 amino acids. Germline V lookup: CDR1 ENHRY, CDR2 SYGVKD. Between the trimmed V and J ends, which lost 0 bases and 5 bases, there was a span of 13 bases.

The table lists this clonotype with a few counts. The V and J genes are TRBV12-3 or TRBV12-4 and TRBJ1-2; possibly TRBD1 for D (6 bases). Trimming removed 8 bases from V and 0 bases from J, with 16 bases in between. The length of the CDR3 is 15 residues. This CDR3 reads CASAAGGPANYGYTF. The CDR3 DNA follows: TGTGCCAGCGCCGCGGGGGGCCCCGCTAACTATGGCTACACCTTC.